This T cell receptor beta chain was identified during a study of shared clonotypes between healthy human individuals. A word on this clone: Its specificity is unknown.

Profiled with immunoSEQ multiplex PCR; TCRdb holds only in-frame clones, not every one. The sample yields some 480,000 clones, roughly 85% seen once. Looked up from germline, CDR1 is SGHVS and CDR2 is FQNEAQ. V dropped 5 bases and J dropped 2 bases, with 13 bases sitting between them. This CDR3 is 15 amino acids long. Study results and limitations: Blood alone was sampled, and tissue repertoires likely differ.

Sample: PBMCs. The chain has TRBV7-8 and TRBJ1-5; possibly TRBD1 for D (6 bases). The sequence was obtained from a woman in her 40s in good health. Some clones in this sample may be carry-over from other donors' samples. For the CDR3, the DNA is TGTGCCAGCAGCGAAGGGGGGCAGGGCAATCAGCCCCAGCATTTT. Encoded protein: CASSEGGQGNQPQHF.